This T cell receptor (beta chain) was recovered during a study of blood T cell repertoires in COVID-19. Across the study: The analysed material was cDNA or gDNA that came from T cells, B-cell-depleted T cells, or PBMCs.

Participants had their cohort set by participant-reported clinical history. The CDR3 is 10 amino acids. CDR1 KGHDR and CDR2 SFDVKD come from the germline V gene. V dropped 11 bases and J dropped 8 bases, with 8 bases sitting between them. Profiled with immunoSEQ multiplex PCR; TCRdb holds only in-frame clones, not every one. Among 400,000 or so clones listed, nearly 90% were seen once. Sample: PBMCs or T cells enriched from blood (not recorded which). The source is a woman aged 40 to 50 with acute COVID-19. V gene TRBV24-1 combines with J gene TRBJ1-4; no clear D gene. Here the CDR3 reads CAIDSEKLFF. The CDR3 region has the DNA TGTGCCATAGACTCCGAAAAACTGTTTTTT.